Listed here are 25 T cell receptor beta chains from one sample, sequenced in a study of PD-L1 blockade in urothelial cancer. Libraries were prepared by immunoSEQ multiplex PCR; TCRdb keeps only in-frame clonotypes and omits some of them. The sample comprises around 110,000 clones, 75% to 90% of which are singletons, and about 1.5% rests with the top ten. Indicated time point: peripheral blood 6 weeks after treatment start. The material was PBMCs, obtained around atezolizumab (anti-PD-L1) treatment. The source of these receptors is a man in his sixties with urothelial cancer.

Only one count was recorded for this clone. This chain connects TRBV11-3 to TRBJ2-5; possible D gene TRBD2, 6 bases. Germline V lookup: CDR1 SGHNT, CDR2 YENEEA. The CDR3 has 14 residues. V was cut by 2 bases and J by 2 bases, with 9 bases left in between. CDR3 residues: CASSLREFQETQYF. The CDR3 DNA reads TGTGCCAGCAGCTTACGGGAGTTTCAAGAGACCCAGTACTTC.

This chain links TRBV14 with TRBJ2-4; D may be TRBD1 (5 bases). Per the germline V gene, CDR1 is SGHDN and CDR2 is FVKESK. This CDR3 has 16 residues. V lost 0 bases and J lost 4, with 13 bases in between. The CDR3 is CASSQDVAAGKNIQYF. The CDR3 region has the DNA TGTGCCAGCAGCCAAGATGTTGCGGCAGGGAAAAACATTCAGTACTTC. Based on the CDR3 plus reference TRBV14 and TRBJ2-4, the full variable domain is EAGVTQFPSHSVIEKGQTVTLRCDPISGHDNLYWYRRVMGKEIKFLLHFVKESKQDESGMPNNRFLAERTGGTYSTLKVQPAELEDSGVYFCASSQDVAAGKNIQYFGAGTRLSVL.

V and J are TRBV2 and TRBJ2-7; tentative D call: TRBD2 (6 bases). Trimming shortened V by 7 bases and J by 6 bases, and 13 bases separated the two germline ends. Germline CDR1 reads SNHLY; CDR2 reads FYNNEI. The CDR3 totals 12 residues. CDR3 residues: CASNGGFVEQYF. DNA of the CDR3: TGTGCCAGCAATGGGGGGTTTGTCGAGCAGTACTTC. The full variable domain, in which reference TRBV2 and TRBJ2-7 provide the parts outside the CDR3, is EPEVTQTPSHQVTQMGQEVILRCVPISNHLYFYWYRQILGQKVEFLVSFYNNEISEKSEIFDDQFSVERPDGSNFTLKIRSTKLEDSAMYFCASNGGFVEQYFGPGTRLTVT.

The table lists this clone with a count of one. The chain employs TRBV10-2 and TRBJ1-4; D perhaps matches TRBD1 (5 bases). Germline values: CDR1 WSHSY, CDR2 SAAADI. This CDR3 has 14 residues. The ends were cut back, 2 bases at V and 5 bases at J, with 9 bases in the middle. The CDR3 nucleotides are TGCGCCAGCAGTGAGGCGGGACGGAATGAAAAACTGTTTTTT. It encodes CASSEAGRNEKLFF.

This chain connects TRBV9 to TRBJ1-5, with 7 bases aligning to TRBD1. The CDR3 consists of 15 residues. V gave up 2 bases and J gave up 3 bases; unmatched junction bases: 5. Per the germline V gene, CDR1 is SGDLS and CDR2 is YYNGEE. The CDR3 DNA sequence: TGTGCCAGCAGCGTTACAGGGGCTTACAATCAGCCCCAGCATTTT. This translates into CASSVTGAYNQPQHF.

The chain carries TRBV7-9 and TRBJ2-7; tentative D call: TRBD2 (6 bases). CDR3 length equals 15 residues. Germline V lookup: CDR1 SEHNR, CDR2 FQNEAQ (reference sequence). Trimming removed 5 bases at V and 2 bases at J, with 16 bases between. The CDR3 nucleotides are TGTGCCAGCAGCCGGTTGGGGGGTCCCGCCTACGAGCAGTACTTC. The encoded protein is CASSRLGGPAYEQYF.

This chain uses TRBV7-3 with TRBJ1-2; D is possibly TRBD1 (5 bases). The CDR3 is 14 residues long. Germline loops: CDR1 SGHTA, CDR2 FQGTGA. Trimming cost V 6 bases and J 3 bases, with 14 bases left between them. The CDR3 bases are TGTGCCAGCAGGCCGGAGGGGTCTGACTATGGCTACACCTTC. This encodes CASRPEGSDYGYTF.

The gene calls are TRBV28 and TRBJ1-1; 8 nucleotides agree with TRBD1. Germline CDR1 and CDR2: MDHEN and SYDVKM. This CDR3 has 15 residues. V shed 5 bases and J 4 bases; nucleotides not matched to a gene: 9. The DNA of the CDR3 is TGTGCCAGCAGTCAGTGGGGACAGGCGTTCACTGAAGCTTTCTTT. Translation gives CASSQWGQAFTEAFF.

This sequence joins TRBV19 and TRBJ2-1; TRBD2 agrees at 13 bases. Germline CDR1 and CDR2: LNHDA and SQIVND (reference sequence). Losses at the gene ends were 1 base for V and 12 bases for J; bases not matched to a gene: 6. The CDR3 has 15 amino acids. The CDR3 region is CASSIGGLAGNTQFF. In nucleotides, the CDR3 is TGTGCCAGTAGTATAGGGGGACTAGCGGGAAATACGCAGTTCTTC. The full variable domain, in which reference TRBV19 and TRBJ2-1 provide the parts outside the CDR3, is DGGITQSPKYLFRKEGQNVTLSCEQNLNHDAMYWYRQDPGQGLRLIYYSQIVNDFQKGDIAEGYSVSREKKESFPLTVTSAQKNPTAFYLCASSIGGLAGNTQFFGPGTRLTVL.

The CDR3 coding sequence is TGCGCCAGCAGCCTAAGCTGGGCCTATAACACTGAAGCTTTCTTT. Translating it yields CASSLSWAYNTEAFF. J is TRBJ1-1 and V is TRBV4-1, with D uncertain. CDR1 is MGHRA, CDR2 YSYEKL, per germline. The CDR3 extends over 15 amino acids. Trimming left V 4 bases short and J 2 bases short, with 14 bases between.

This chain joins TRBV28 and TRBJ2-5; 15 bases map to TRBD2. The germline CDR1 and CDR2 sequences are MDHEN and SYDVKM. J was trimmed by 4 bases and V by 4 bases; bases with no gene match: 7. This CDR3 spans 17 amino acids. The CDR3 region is CASSSRTSGRARETQYF. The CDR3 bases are TGTGCCAGCAGTTCTAGGACTAGCGGGAGGGCCAGAGAGACCCAGTACTTC.

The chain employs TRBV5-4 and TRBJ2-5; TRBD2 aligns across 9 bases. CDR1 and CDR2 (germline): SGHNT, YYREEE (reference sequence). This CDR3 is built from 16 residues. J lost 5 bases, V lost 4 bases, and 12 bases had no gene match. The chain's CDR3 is CASSTGVTSGMETQYF. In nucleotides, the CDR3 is TGTGCCAGCAGCACCGGAGTGACTAGCGGTATGGAGACCCAGTACTTC.

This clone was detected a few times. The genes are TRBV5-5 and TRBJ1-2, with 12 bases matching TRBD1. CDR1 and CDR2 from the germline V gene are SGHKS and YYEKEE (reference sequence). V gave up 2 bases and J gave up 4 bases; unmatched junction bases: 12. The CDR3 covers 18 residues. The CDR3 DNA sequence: TGTGCCAGCAGCTTCCCGCCGGGACAGGGGGCCTCTGTCTATGGCTACACCTTC. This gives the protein CASSFPPGQGASVYGYTF.

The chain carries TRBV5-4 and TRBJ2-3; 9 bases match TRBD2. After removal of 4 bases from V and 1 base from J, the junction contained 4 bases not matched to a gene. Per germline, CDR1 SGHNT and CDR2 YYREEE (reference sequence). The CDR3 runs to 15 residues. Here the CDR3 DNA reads TGTGCCAGCAGCCTTGAGCGGGGGGGCACAGATACGCAGTATTTT. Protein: CASSLERGGTDTQYF.

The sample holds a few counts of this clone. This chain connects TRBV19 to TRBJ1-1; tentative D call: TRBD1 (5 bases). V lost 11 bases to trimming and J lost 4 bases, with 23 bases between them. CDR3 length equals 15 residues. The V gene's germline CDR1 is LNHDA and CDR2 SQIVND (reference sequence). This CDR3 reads CAAAEVGRVGTEAFF. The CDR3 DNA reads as TGTGCCGCAGCCGAGGTGGGCAGGGTGGGCACTGAAGCTTTCTTT. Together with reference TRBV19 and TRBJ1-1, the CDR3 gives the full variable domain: DGGITQSPKYLFRKEGQNVTLSCEQNLNHDAMYWYRQDPGQGLRLIYYSQIVNDFQKGDIAEGYSVSREKKESFPLTVTSAQKNPTAFYLCAAAEVGRVGTEAFFGQGTRLTVV.

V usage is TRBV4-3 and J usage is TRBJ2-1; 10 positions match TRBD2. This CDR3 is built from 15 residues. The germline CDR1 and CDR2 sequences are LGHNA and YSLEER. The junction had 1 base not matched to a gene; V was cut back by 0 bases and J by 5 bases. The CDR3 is CASSQELAGNNEQFF. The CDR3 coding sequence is TGCGCCAGCAGCCAAGAACTAGCGGGGAACAATGAGCAGTTCTTC.

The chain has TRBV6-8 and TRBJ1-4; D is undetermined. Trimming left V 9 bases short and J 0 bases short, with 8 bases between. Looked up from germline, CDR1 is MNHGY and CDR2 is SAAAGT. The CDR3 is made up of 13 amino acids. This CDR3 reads CARSGATNEKLFF. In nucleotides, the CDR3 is TGTGCCAGGAGCGGTGCAACTAATGAAAAACTGTTTTTT.

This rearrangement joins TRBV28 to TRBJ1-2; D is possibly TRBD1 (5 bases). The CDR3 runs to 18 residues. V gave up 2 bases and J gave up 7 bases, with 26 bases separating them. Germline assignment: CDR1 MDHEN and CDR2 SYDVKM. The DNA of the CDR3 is TGTGCCAGCAGTTTAGCCCAAAGTCTGGGAAGGGGCCGCGTTGGCTACACCTTC. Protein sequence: CASSLAQSLGRGRVGYTF.

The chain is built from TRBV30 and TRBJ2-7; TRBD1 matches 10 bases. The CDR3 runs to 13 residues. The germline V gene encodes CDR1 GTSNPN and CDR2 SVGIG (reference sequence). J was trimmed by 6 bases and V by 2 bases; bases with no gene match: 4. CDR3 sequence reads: CAWSIGQGGEQYF. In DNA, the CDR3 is TGTGCCTGGAGTATCGGACAGGGGGGCGAGCAGTACTTC.

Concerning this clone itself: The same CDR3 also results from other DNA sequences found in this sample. DNA for the CDR3: TGTGCCAGCAGCGTCGGGACTAGCGGGTACGAGCAGTACTTC. Its translation: CASSVGTSGYEQYF. The chain combines TRBV9 with TRBJ2-7; 12 bases are a match to TRBD2. With 2 bases clipped from V and 4 bases from J, the junction kept 1 base outside the gene matches. The germline CDR1 and CDR2 sequences are SGDLS and YYNGEE. The CDR3 is 14 residues long. Full variable domain (outside the CDR3, taken from reference TRBV9 and TRBJ2-7): DSGVTQTPKHLITATGQRVTLRCSPRSGDLSVYWYQQSLDQGLQFLIQYYNGEERAKGNILERFSAQQFPDLHSELNLSSLELGDSALYFCASSVGTSGYEQYFGPGTRLTVT.

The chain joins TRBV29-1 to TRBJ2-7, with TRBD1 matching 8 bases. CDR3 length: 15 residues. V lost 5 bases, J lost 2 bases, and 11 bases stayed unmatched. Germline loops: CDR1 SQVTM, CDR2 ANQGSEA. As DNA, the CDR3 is TGCAGCGTTTTCATCCTCAGGGGGCCCACCTACGAGCAGTACTTC. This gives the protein CSVFILRGPTYEQYF.

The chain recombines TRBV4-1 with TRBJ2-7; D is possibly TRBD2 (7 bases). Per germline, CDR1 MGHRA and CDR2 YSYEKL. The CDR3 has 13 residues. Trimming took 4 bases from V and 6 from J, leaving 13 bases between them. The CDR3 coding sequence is TGCGCCAGCAGCCTCGGACGGGGGGCCGAGCAGTACTTC. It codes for CASSLGRGAEQYF.

The CDR3 nucleotides are TGTGCCAGCAGCCCTGCCAGGGTCTATAGCACCGGGGAGCTGTTTTTT. It specifies CASSPARVYSTGELFF. The V gene is TRBV7-8, the J gene TRBJ2-2; D possibly corresponds to TRBD1 (5 bases). V was clipped by 5 bases and J by 4 bases, with 17 bases between them. The germline CDR1 and CDR2 sequences are SGHVS and FQNEAQ. The CDR3 is 16 residues long.

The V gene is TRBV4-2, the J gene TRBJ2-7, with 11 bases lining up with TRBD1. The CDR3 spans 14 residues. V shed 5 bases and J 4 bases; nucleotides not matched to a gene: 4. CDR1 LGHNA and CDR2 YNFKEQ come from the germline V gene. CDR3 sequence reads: CASSSGTGGYEQYF. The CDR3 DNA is TGTGCCAGCAGCTCCGGGACAGGGGGGTACGAGCAGTACTTC.

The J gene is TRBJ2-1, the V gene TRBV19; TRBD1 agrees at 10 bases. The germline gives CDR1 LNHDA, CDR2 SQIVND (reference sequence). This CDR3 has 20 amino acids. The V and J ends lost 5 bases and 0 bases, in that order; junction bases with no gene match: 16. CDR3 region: CASSLSPGTGAPSSYNEQFF. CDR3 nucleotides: TGTGCCAGTAGTCTCTCTCCCGGGACAGGGGCCCCAAGCTCCTACAATGAGCAGTTCTTC.